This T cell receptor (beta chain) was sequenced for a study of metastatic and nonmetastatic thyroid tumors. Overall study context: Repertoire comparisons spanned blood and tumor or nodule tissue from malignant and benign thyroid patients.

This CDR3 contains 14 residues. With 0 bases removed from V and 2 bases from J, the gap between germline ends came to 9 bases. CDR1 and CDR2 (germline): SGHKS, YYEKEE (reference sequence). Thyroid surgery was performed in patients who had received no treatment beforehand. Study-wide findings and caveats: Across blood and tumor, TCR beta diversity in malignant thyroid tumors was reportedly significantly higher than in benign nodules.

Turning to this clone: Its antigen is undetermined.

In the authors' workflow: The distant-metastasis classifier for papillary thyroid cancer was built from CDR3 differences across clinicopathological groups. TCRdb re-called the PCR reads through MiXCR. TCRdb, not the authors, supplied the V and J calls. The sample has tens of thousands of clones, roughly 30% seen once; the top ten hold 32%. This receptor was obtained from a female donor with papillary thyroid cancer or a benign thyroid nodule (not recorded which). Some clones in this sample may be carry-over from other donors' samples. The rearrangement joins TRBV5-5 to TRBJ2-7; a possible D gene is TRBD1 (5 bases). The specimen was blood. The CDR3 spells CASSLARVPYEQYF. In DNA, the CDR3 is TGTGCCAGCAGCTTGGCCAGGGTCCCCTACGAGCAGTACTTC. Supplemented by reference TRBV5-5 and TRBJ2-7, the full variable domain reads DAGVTQSPTHLIKTRGQQVTLRCSPISGHKSVSWYQQVLGQGPQFIFQYYEKEERGRGNFPDRFSARQFPNYSSELNVNALLLGDSALYLCASSLARVPYEQYFGPGTRLTVT.